This T cell receptor beta chain was obtained from a study of shared clonotypes between healthy human individuals. Study-wide points: Compared with clonotypes that all four donors shared, non-shared clonotypes had lower generation probabilities.

The germline V and J ends were trimmed by 6 bases and 1 base, with 5 bases remaining between them. This CDR3 comprises 13 residues. CDR1 and CDR2 from the germline V gene are SGHDT and YYEEEE. The data were produced by immunoSEQ multiplex PCR, yet TCRdb's version contains in-frame clones alone and is incomplete. Of approximately 530,000 clones listed, approximately 95% are singletons. Only Caucasian adults living in Nashville, Tennessee made up the donor group. Of note for this clone: Its antigen is not identified.

This clonotype was obtained from a woman aged 25 to 39 in good health. The source material was naive CD4+ T cells sorted from blood. Specified subset: CD45RA+ positively selected. The rearrangement joins TRBV5-6 to TRBJ2-6; D gene unclear. CDR3 coding DNA: TGTGCCAGCATCCAATCTGGGGCCAACGTCCTGACTTTC. The encoded protein is CASIQSGANVLTF.